The 32 T cell receptor beta chains reported below all come from one sample, sequenced in a study of human T cells and chemical hapten exposure. Noted time point: patch test 2, 6 weeks after DPC sensitization. As to treatment: therapeutic diphenylcyclopropenone sensitization with weekly scalp DPC. TCRdb re-analysed the RACE reads in MiXCR, keeping a single row per CDR3 protein. Of tens of thousands of distinct CDR3 sequences in the sample, roughly 10% are singletons; the top ten hold approximately 2.5%. The source material was whole blood, sampled in connection with sensitization to the hapten diphenylcyclopropenone (DPC). These receptors were collected from a woman younger than 45 with alopecia areata. Some clones in this sample may be carry-over from other donors' samples.

J is TRBJ1-3 and V is TRBV10-2, with no clear D. Trimming shortened V by 6 bases and J by 2 bases, and 5 bases separated the two germline ends. The germline gives CDR1 WSHSY, CDR2 SAAADI. This CDR3 comprises 12 residues. The CDR3 region is CASREPGNTIYF. The CDR3 region has the DNA TGCGCCAGCAGAGAACCTGGAAACACCATATATTTT.

This clonotype was seen only a few times. V is TRBV7-9 and J is TRBJ2-2, with D tentatively TRBD1 (5 bases). The CDR3 is made up of 14 amino acids. Germline values: CDR1 SEHNR, CDR2 FQNEAQ (reference sequence). The V end lost 4 bases, the J end lost 4 bases, and 10 bases lay between the germline ends. This CDR3 is CASSSPQGTGELFF. CDR3 bases: TGTGCCAGCAGCTCTCCTCAGGGCACCGGGGAGCTGTTTTTT.

The CDR3 DNA reads TGTGCCAGCAGCCGGCCCCCAACTAATGAAAAACTGTTTTTT. It codes for CASSRPPTNEKLFF. The chain employs TRBV12-3 or TRBV12-4 and TRBJ1-4, with D unresolved. This CDR3 comprises 14 residues. Trimming removed 6 bases from V and 0 bases from J, with 8 bases in between.

The chain couples TRBV28 to TRBJ2-1, with D perhaps TRBD1 or TRBD2 (5 bases each). The CDR3 is made up of 13 amino acids. V was pared by 8 bases and J by 8 bases, with 16 bases between. The germline gives CDR1 MDHEN, CDR2 SYDVKM. The CDR3, as DNA: TGTGCCAGCTGGGGGATCGGTGTCGATGAGCAGTTCTTC. It is translated as CASWGIGVDEQFF.

This clonotype was recorded many times. The V call is TRBV12-3 or TRBV12-4, the J call TRBJ1-1; no reliable D call. V was clipped by 2 bases and J by 1 base, with 8 bases between them. The CDR3 spans 14 residues. DNA of the CDR3: TGTGCCAGCAGTTTATTGTTGGGGAACACTGAAGCTTTCTTT. Its translation is CASSLLLGNTEAFF.

This clonotype was seen at least ten times. The chain employs TRBV24-1 and TRBJ1-2; no firm D call. The V end was cut by 3 bases, the J end by 5 bases, with 15 bases between. In germline, CDR1 is KGHDR, CDR2 SFDVKD. The CDR3 runs to 15 residues. CDR3 sequence (DNA): TGTGCCACCAGTGATCCGGCGCGGGTTGGATATGGCTACACCTTC. Protein product: CATSDPARVGYGYTF.

This clonotype was picked up many times. J is TRBJ2-5 and V is TRBV4-2, with 10 bases identical to TRBD2. Germline V lookup: CDR1 LGHNA, CDR2 YNFKEQ. There are 16 residues in the CDR3. The J segment lost 2 bases and the V segment lost 1 base, leaving 4 bases of the junction unmatched. CDR3 nucleotides: TGTGCCAGCAGCCAAGCCTTGACTAGCGGGCAAGAGACCCAGTACTTC. It codes for CASSQALTSGQETQYF.

This clonotype was counted many times. V usage is TRBV6-2 or TRBV6-3 and J usage is TRBJ2-2; D is ambiguous. V was trimmed by 5 bases and J by 5 bases, leaving 6 bases between them. The CDR3 loop spans 12 amino acids. Germline CDR1 is MNHEY and CDR2 is SVGEGT. This chain's CDR3 is CASSRDTGELFF. DNA of the CDR3: TGTGCCAGCAGTAGGGATACCGGGGAGCTGTTTTTT.

This clonotype showed up just a few times. The chain links TRBV28 to TRBJ2-5; 8 bases match TRBD2. CDR1 is MDHEN and CDR2 is SYDVKM in the germline V gene. CDR3 length: 12 amino acids. The CDR3 DNA sequence: TGTGCGGCGGGGGGAATCAAAGAGACCCAGTACTTC. It yields the protein CAAGGIKETQYF.

This clonotype has a handful of counts. V gene TRBV4-3 combines with J gene TRBJ2-5; a weak D match, TRBD1 (7 bases). V was trimmed by 0 bases and J by 4 bases, leaving 12 bases between them. The CDR3 has 15 residues. Germline V gene lookup returns CDR1 LGHNA and CDR2 YSLEER. The chain's CDR3 is CASSQDGRTGETQYF. The CDR3 coding sequence is TGCGCCAGCAGCCAAGATGGGAGGACAGGAGAGACCCAGTACTTC.

This clonotype has ten or more counts. The chain combines TRBV3-1 with TRBJ2-2, with TRBD1 matching 10 bases. CDR1 LGHDT and CDR2 YNNKEL come from the germline V gene (reference sequence). V shed 4 bases, J shed 4 bases, and the junction held 3 bases outside the gene matches. This CDR3 spans 15 amino acids. The DNA for the CDR3 is TGTGCCAGCAGCCGGGGACAGGGGAGCACCGGGGAGCTGTTTTTT. Translating it yields CASSRGQGSTGELFF.

This chain connects TRBV11-1 to TRBJ2-1; 7 positions match TRBD2. V lost 6 bases to trimming and J lost 6 bases; unmatched junction nucleotides: 17. This CDR3 spans 17 amino acids. The germline V gene encodes CDR1 SGHAT and CDR2 FQDESV (reference sequence). For the CDR3, the DNA is TGTGCCAGCAGTCAAAACCCGGGACTAAGCCTCGCCAATGAGCAGTTCTTC. Amino acids: CASSQNPGLSLANEQFF.

V gene TRBV18 combines with J gene TRBJ2-7; D ambiguous. Germline V gene lookup returns CDR1 KGHSH and CDR2 LQKENI. The CDR3 loop spans 13 amino acids. The ends were cut back, 2 bases at V and 0 bases at J, with 5 bases in the middle. Here the CDR3 DNA reads TGTGCCAGCTCACCAGAAGACTCCTACGAGCAGTACTTC. Protein sequence: CASSPEDSYEQYF.

The gene calls are TRBV29-1 and TRBJ2-5; the D gene is possibly TRBD1 (6 bases). Per the germline V gene, CDR1 is SQVTM and CDR2 is ANQGSEA. The CDR3 contains 12 residues. With 1 base removed from V and 6 bases from J, the gap between germline ends came to 9 bases. CDR3 nucleotide sequence: TGCAGCGTTGAAGGCAGGGGAAAGACCCAGTACTTC. Protein product: CSVEGRGKTQYF.

V gene TRBV7-2 combines with J gene TRBJ1-6, with D maybe TRBD1 (6 bases). The CDR3 is made up of 16 amino acids. In germline, CDR1 is SGHTA, CDR2 FQGNSA. V was cut by 2 bases and J by 5 bases, with 13 bases left in between. The CDR3 sequence: CASSLRSAGDNSPLHF. The DNA for the CDR3 is TGTGCCAGCAGCTTAAGATCGGCAGGGGATAATTCACCCCTCCACTTT.

There are many counts of this clonotype. V and J are TRBV6-2 or TRBV6-3 and TRBJ2-4; D perhaps matches TRBD2 (5 bases). V shed 2 bases and J shed 7 bases, with 6 bases lying between them. There are 12 residues in the CDR3. Germline V gene data show CDR1 as MNHEY and CDR2 as SVGEGT. The CDR3 loop reads CASSYRGNIQYF. The CDR3 DNA follows: TGTGCCAGCAGTTACCGCGGGAACATTCAGTACTTC.

This clonotype was observed at least ten times. This chain uses TRBV9 with TRBJ2-1, with 15 bases identical to TRBD2. The V gene's germline CDR1 is SGDLS and CDR2 YYNGEE. This CDR3 has 14 residues. J gave up 9 bases and V 4 bases, and 2 bases lay outside the gene matches. The CDR3 sequence is CASSPGLAGGEQFF. The CDR3 bases are TGTGCCAGCAGCCCGGGACTAGCGGGGGGTGAGCAGTTCTTC.

In DNA form, the CDR3 reads TGCAGTGCCCCTACGGGACAGGGGGCGGACGAGCAGTACTTC. Protein sequence: CSAPTGQGADEQYF. The chain uses TRBV20-1 and TRBJ2-7, with TRBD1 matching over 12 bases. V shed 6 bases, J shed 5 bases, and the junction held 8 bases outside the gene matches. The CDR3 length is 14 residues. CDR1 is DFQATT, CDR2 SNEGSKA, per germline (reference sequence).

There are many counts of this clonotype. V gene TRBV2 combines with J gene TRBJ1-1, with 7 positions matching TRBD1. The V gene end was trimmed by 4 bases and the J gene end by 0 bases; junction bases not matched to a gene: 8. The V gene's germline CDR1 is SNHLY and CDR2 FYNNEI. This CDR3 contains 16 residues. CDR3 coding DNA: TGTGCCAGCAGTGCCACCCCGACAGGGATGAACACTGAAGCTTTCTTT. Translated: CASSATPTGMNTEAFF. Full variable domain (missing parts from reference TRBV2 and TRBJ1-1): EPEVTQTPSHQVTQMGQEVILRCVPISNHLYFYWYRQILGQKVEFLVSFYNNEISEKSEIFDDQFSVERPDGSNFTLKIRSTKLEDSAMYFCASSATPTGMNTEAFFGQGTRLTVV.

The CDR3 coding sequence is TGCAGCGTTGACTCCCCTAGCGGGGGTTACAATGAGCAGTTCTTC. It codes for CSVDSPSGGYNEQFF. V usage is TRBV29-1 and J usage is TRBJ2-1; TRBD2 matches 10 bases. V trimming: 3 bases; J trimming: 4 bases; junction bases outside the gene matches: 6. The CDR3 is 15 amino acids. Per the germline V gene, CDR1 is SQVTM and CDR2 is ANQGSEA.

The chain carries TRBV6-6 and TRBJ1-5; TRBD1 matches at 7 bases. There are 14 residues in the CDR3. Trimming at V came to 5 bases and at J to 5 bases, leaving 6 bases not matched to a gene. CDR1 is MNHNY and CDR2 is SVGAGI in the germline V gene (reference sequence). This chain's CDR3 is CASSARDSYQPQHF. The CDR3 coding sequence is TGTGCCAGCAGTGCACGGGACAGCTATCAGCCCCAGCATTTT.

In this sample, this clonotype turned up many times. V and J are TRBV7-6 and TRBJ2-5; D possibly corresponds to TRBD1 (5 bases). Germline V gives CDR1 SGHVS, CDR2 FNYEAQ. The CDR3 runs to 14 residues. V lost 1 base and J lost 2, with 8 bases in between. The DNA of the CDR3 is TGTGCCAGCAGCTTAGGAACAGGACAAGAGACCCAGTACTTC. Encoded protein: CASSLGTGQETQYF.

This clonotype was observed at least ten times. The chain links TRBV7-2 to TRBJ1-6; 11 bases are shared with TRBD1. V was clipped by 5 bases and J by 1 base; unmatched bases: 13. Germline values: CDR1 SGHTA, CDR2 FQGNSA. This CDR3 has 20 residues. This CDR3 reads CASSPARGTGGSSYNSPLHF. In DNA form, the CDR3 reads TGTGCCAGCAGCCCAGCGAGAGGGACAGGGGGAAGTTCCTATAATTCACCCCTCCACTTT.

This clonotype was recorded a few times. Without the conserved terminal phenylalanine or tryptophan, this CDR3 likely stems from a read error. The gene calls are TRBV12-3 or TRBV12-4 and TRBJ2-5; the match to TRBD2 covers 7 bases. V was pared by 3 bases and J by 9 bases, with 10 bases of the junction left unmatched. The CDR3 extends over 14 amino acids. The CDR3 DNA is TGTGCCAGCAGTTTCCCGGGGGGTCATACGGCCCAGTACTTA. Amino acids: CASSFPGGHTAQYL.

This clonotype was observed many times. The gene calls are TRBV18 and TRBJ2-3, with TRBD2 as a possible D gene (5 bases). The CDR3 length is 14 residues. From germline, CDR1 is KGHSH and CDR2 LQKENI. V lost 2 bases, J lost 3 bases, and 9 bases lay in between. CDR3 region: CASSPEGRTDTQYF. The DNA of the CDR3 is TGTGCCAGCTCACCAGAGGGCCGTACAGATACGCAGTATTTT.

V gene TRBV12-3 or TRBV12-4 combines with J gene TRBJ1-1, with a weak D call TRBD1 (5 bases). The V end lost 7 bases, the J end lost 3 bases, and 12 bases lay between the germline ends. There are 13 residues in the CDR3. Here the CDR3 reads CASNQQGDTEAFF. DNA for the CDR3: TGTGCCAGCAACCAGCAGGGAGACACTGAAGCTTTCTTT.

Many counts were recorded for this clonotype. This chain uses TRBV12-3 or TRBV12-4 with TRBJ2-3, with 10 bases matching TRBD1. Trimming at V came to 2 bases and at J to 4 bases, leaving 6 bases not matched to a gene. The CDR3 has 16 amino acids. The CDR3 here is CASSLIRTGGPDTQYF. CDR3 DNA: TGTGCCAGCAGTTTAATCCGGACAGGGGGGCCAGATACGCAGTATTTT.

This clonotype has at least ten counts. This CDR3 is CSARGTLEQTQYF. DNA of the CDR3: TGCAGTGCCCGGGGGACCTTAGAGCAGACCCAGTACTTC. The genes are TRBV20-1 and TRBJ2-5, with a tentative D call TRBD2 (6 bases). Germline CDR1 and CDR2: DFQATT and SNEGSKA (reference sequence). The V and J ends lost 6 bases and 6 bases respectively, with 17 bases between them. The CDR3 covers 13 residues.

This clonotype occurred many times. The chain recombines TRBV20-1 with TRBJ1-3; tentatively, D is TRBD1 (6 bases). V was pared by 4 bases and J by 0 bases, with 16 bases between. CDR1 and CDR2 from the germline V gene are DFQATT and SNEGSKA (reference sequence). The CDR3 totals 16 residues. The CDR3 protein is CSATETGLISGNTIYF. The CDR3 nucleotides read TGCAGTGCTACAGAGACAGGACTTATCTCTGGAAACACCATATATTTT.

This clonotype was observed at least ten times. V usage is TRBV2 and J usage is TRBJ1-1; D uncertain. V was trimmed by 0 bases and J by 1 base, leaving 15 bases between them. Germline V gives CDR1 SNHLY, CDR2 FYNNEI. There are 17 residues in the CDR3. CDR3 amino acids: CASSEAPRDPANTEAFF. For the CDR3, the DNA is TGTGCCAGCAGTGAAGCGCCCCGTGACCCCGCGAACACTGAAGCTTTCTTT.

This clonotype showed up many times. The chain couples TRBV28 to TRBJ2-5; 15 bases fit TRBD2. Trimming took 7 bases from V and 5 from J; bases not matched to a gene: 8. CDR1 is MDHEN, CDR2 SYDVKM, per germline. This CDR3 spans 16 amino acids. The CDR3 here is CASNRGLAGGTETQYF. The CDR3 nucleotides are TGTGCCAGCAATCGCGGACTAGCGGGAGGGACGGAGACCCAGTACTTC.

This clonotype was detected many times. This sequence joins TRBV29-1 and TRBJ1-1; 7 bases match TRBD1. This CDR3 has 13 residues. The germline V gene has CDR1 SQVTM and CDR2 ANQGSEA. The junction had 3 bases not matched to a gene; V was cut back by 5 bases and J by 0 bases. The CDR3 DNA is TGCAGCGTTAGGGGACAGCTGAACACTGAAGCTTTCTTT. This sequence encodes CSVRGQLNTEAFF.